This paragraph reports one T cell receptor beta chain. Only a few counts were recorded for this clone. No cognate antigen has been identified for it. Base qualities are not provided; no much larger clone lies one nucleotide away. The library was built by means of the immunoSEQ multiplex PCR assay. The deep sequencing platform assayed about 10^5 TCR templates per sample. Genomic DNA extracted from sorted T cells was used for TCRbeta CDR3 sequencing. The authors' pipeline ran thus. The R programming language was used for clonal analysis of TCRbeta CDR3 data. Unstimulated samples were compared with post-reaction CFSE-low samples to define alloreactive CD4+ and CD8+ clones. Regulatory or non-regulatory origin of alloreactive CD4+ clones was assigned by matching sequences to the sorted unstimulated Treg and non-Treg repertoires. The source is immuneACCESS, and TCRdb retained only in-frame sequences with V and J called. Part of the clones is not carried over; for the studies checked, unresolved V genes explain less than half of this, and the remainder is unexplained. From that table come the V and J calls and clone size; the DNA was used to work out D and trimming. This sample gives roughly 82,000 clones in total; over 80% of them show up just once. The ten largest make up under 2% of the sample.

The V end loses 0 bases and the J end loses 7 bases, and a stretch of 10 bases separates them. According to the germline V gene (reference sequence), CDR1 reads SGHKS and CDR2 reads YYEKEE. The CDR3 measures 13 amino acids from cysteine to phenylalanine. The CDR3 DNA has 39 bases and is translated from base 1. This specimen belongs to a study of siplizumab effects on memory and regulatory T cells (dated by TCRdb to the late 2010s). Context from the whole study: The study looked at the effect of siplizumab, an anti-CD2 antibody, on alloreactive T-cell subsets in allogeneic mixed lymphocyte reactions made from human PBMCs.

Sorted unstimulated T cells, along with proliferating T cells recovered from mixed lymphocyte reactions, underwent TCRbeta CDR3 sequencing. Fresh whole blood from roughly ten HLA-typed healthy donors served as the source for isolating PBMCs. Unstimulated CD4+ regulatory T cells were FACS-sorted to map the origin of alloreactive clones. Paper-wide results and their limitations: Unstimulated naive T cells appeared to be more diverse than memory T cells, and naive cells seemed to make a substantial contribution to the alloresponse. Whether proliferating Tregs from siplizumab cultures actually had suppressive function was not functionally confirmed. Among mappable alloreactive CD4+ clones, the Treg-derived fraction averaged 68.8% with siplizumab versus around 25% in control reactions. Siplizumab significantly reduced the cumulative frequency of alloreactive sequences traceable to unstimulated CD4+ memory T cells. Because sequences at frequencies below about 10^-5 were poorly captured, only a minor fraction of alloreactive clones could be mapped back to unstimulated subsets. For roughly 80-97% of proliferating CD4+ or CD8+ clones, no naive or memory phenotype could be assigned.

This receptor was taken from a human donor in good health. Here the chain combines TRBV5-5 and TRBJ1-2, with the D gene not clear enough to name. The sample taken for sequencing was Tregs sorted from blood. The CDR3 protein is CASSLDGVGGYTF. The bases are TGTGCCAGCAGCTTGGACGGGGTTGGTGGCTACACCTTC.